These 21 T cell receptor beta chains share one sample of origin, sequenced in a study of tissue T cells after allogeneic stem cell transplantation. Libraries were prepared by immunoSEQ multiplex PCR; TCRdb keeps only in-frame clonotypes and omits some of them. The data show 1,300 to 1,500 clones, 47% seen once. Time point in this sample: mouse harvest day 14 after allogeneic transplant. The graft held 10^6 splenic CD5+ T cells and 10^7 T-cell-depleted bone marrow cells. Sequencing used spleen. These receptors came from a female BALB/c mouse given C57BL/6 T cells with graft-versus-host disease after an allogeneic hematopoietic cell transplant.

In regard to this clone: Here the gene names and germline are mouse. Read data end 1 residue before the CDR3 end; the end is taken from the germline J gene. The rearrangement uses TRBV16 and TRBJ2-2, with 8 bases aligning to TRBD1. The germline gives CDR1 SGHSA, CDR2 FRNQAP. The CDR3 spans 15 residues. After removal of 5 bases from V and 4 bases from J, the junction contained 6 bases not matched to a gene. CDR3 DNA (partial): TGTGCAAGCAGCCCCCAGGGGGCGGGCACCGGGCAGCTCTAC. It is translated as CASSPQGAGTGQLY. In full, the CDR3 is CASSPQGAGTGQLYF.

This clone has only a few counts. Gene and germline names: mouse. The CDR3 end falls 1 residue outside the read, so it is completed with the germline J gene. The chain uses TRBV5 and TRBJ2-7, with D possibly matching TRBD2 (7 bases). Trimming took 1 base from V and 0 from J, leaving 10 bases between them. The CDR3 loop spans 15 amino acids. Germline values: CDR1 LGHNA, CDR2 YNLKQL (reference sequence). The CDR3 bases that were read are TGTGCCAGCAGCCAAGTAGGGGGGCACTCCTATGAACAGTAC. Its translation: CASSQVGGHSYEQY. The complete CDR3 sequence is CASSQVGGHSYEQYF.

Notes on this clone: Genes here carry mouse names. CDR3 bases read: TGTGCAAGCAGCTTAGATGTTGAACAGTAC. This codes for CASSLDVEQY. The whole CDR3 protein is CASSLDVEQYF. V and J are TRBV16 and TRBJ2-7, with D hard to call. The read halts 1 residue ahead of the CDR3 end, with the missing end drawn from the germline J gene. The length of the CDR3 is 11 residues. Germline-derived CDR1 and CDR2 are SGHSA and FRNQAP. Trimming cost V 0 bases and J 6 bases, with 3 bases left between them.

Turning to this clone: The gene names given are mouse names. The read halts 1 residue ahead of the CDR3 end, with the missing end drawn from the germline J gene. The chain has TRBV16 and TRBJ2-7; unclear D gene. Germline CDR1 is SGHSA and CDR2 is FRNQAP. The CDR3 sequence is 11 residues long. The ends were cut back, 2 bases at V and 3 bases at J, with 2 bases in the middle. The part of the CDR3 DNA that was read is TGTGCAAGCAGCTTAAACTATGAACAGTAC. The encoded protein is CASSLNYEQY. The full CDR3 is CASSLNYEQYF. Combining the CDR3 with reference TRBV16 and TRBJ2-7 gives the whole variable domain NAGVIQTPRHKVTGKGQEATLWCEPISGHSAVFWYRQTIVQGLEFLTYFRNQAPIDDSGMPKERFSAQMPNQSHSTLKIQSTQPQDSAVYLCASSLNYEQYFGPGTRLTVL.

This clone is labeled medium-sized. Gene names are mouse gene names. The read ends 1 residue shy of where the CDR3 ends; the end is completed using the germline J gene. The J gene is TRBJ2-7, the V gene TRBV16; weak D call: TRBD1 (6 bases). The V gene's germline CDR1 is SGHSA and CDR2 FRNQAP. This CDR3 region has 12 residues. Trimming pared 5 bases from V and 4 bases from J, leaving 9 bases between. Incomplete CDR3 DNA: TGTGCAAGCAGCCTGGACAGATATGAACAGTAC. This gives the protein CASSLDRYEQY. Given in full, the CDR3 is CASSLDRYEQYF.

Remarks on this clone: Mouse gene names apply. The read stops 1 residue short of the end of the CDR3; the missing end is completed from the germline J gene. The chain links TRBV1 to TRBJ1-3; 12 bases fit TRBD1. This CDR3 has 14 amino acids. V gave up 11 bases and J gave up 4 bases; unmatched junction bases: 6. Germline values: CDR1 NSQYPW, CDR2 LRSPGD (reference sequence). The CDR3 spells CTVGTGGRGNTLYF. Partial CDR3 DNA: TGCACCGTCGGGACAGGGGGCCGAGGAAATACGCTCTAT.

Regarding this clone: Gene names and germline refer to mouse. CDR3 loop: CASSLRNTEVFF. The sequenced CDR3 bases are TGTGCAAGCAGCTTACGGAACACAGAAGTCTTC. V and J are TRBV16 and TRBJ1-1; D unclear. The read falls 1 residue short of the CDR3 end, and the missing part is taken from the germline J gene. Trimming shortened V by 2 bases and J by 1 base, and 2 bases separated the two germline ends. The germline CDR1 and CDR2 sequences are SGHSA and FRNQAP. The CDR3 length is 12 residues. The variable domain in full, completed from reference TRBV16 and TRBJ1-1, reads NAGVIQTPRHKVTGKGQEATLWCEPISGHSAVFWYRQTIVQGLEFLTYFRNQAPIDDSGMPKERFSAQMPNQSHSTLKIQSTQPQDSAVYLCASSLRNTEVFFGKGTRLTVV.

As for this clone: All gene names here are mouse names. Read coverage stops 1 residue before the CDR3 terminus; the germline J gene supplies the remainder. This chain joins TRBV13-2 and TRBJ2-7, with TRBD2 identical over 11 bases. V lost 3 bases, J lost 3 bases, and 2 bases stayed unmatched. This CDR3 spans 14 amino acids. Germline-derived CDR1 and CDR2 are NNHNN and SYGAGS (reference sequence). The sequenced part of the CDR3 DNA is TGTGCCAGCGGTGGGGGACTGGGGGACTATGAACAGTAC. This encodes CASGGGLGDYEQY. The complete CDR3 protein is CASGGGLGDYEQYF.

Of note for this clone: Relative to the germline gene, one junction end is altered; a read error may explain this. Genes here carry mouse names. The read stops 1 residue short of the end of the CDR3; the missing end is completed from the germline J gene. This CDR3 is also generated by other DNA sequences in the sample. The J gene is TRBJ2-5, the V gene TRBV13-2, with 8 bases that match TRBD2. The CDR3 spans 16 residues. Germline V gene lookup returns CDR1 NNHNN and CDR2 SYGAGS (reference sequence). The sequenced part of the CDR3 DNA is TGTGCCCGCGGTGGGGGACGGGGGGGGCGCGAAGACACCCAGTAC. This gives the protein CARGGGRGGREDTQY. The complete CDR3 protein is CARGGGRGGREDTQYF.

For this clone: The genes and germline here are from mouse. Sequencing ends 1 residue short of the CDR3 end; the germline J gene provides the rest. This chain uses TRBV26 with TRBJ2-1, with TRBD2 identical over 7 bases. J gave up 0 bases and V 3 bases, and 5 bases lay outside the gene matches. Germline loops: CDR1 KGHPV, CDR2 FQNQEV (reference sequence). The CDR3 consists of 16 residues. CDR3 sequence: CASSLRWGYNYAEQFF. The sequenced CDR3 bases are TGTGCCAGCAGTCTTCGCTGGGGGTATAACTATGCTGAGCAGTTC.

Concerning this clone itself: Gene names and germline match the mouse. The sequenced fragment ends 1 residue before the CDR3 boundary, so the rest is inferred from the germline J gene. V usage is TRBV3 and J usage is TRBJ1-1; the match to TRBD1 covers 12 bases. The V gene end was trimmed by 5 bases and the J gene end by 4 bases; junction bases not matched to a gene: 5. The CDR3 sequence is 15 residues long. Germline V gene sequence: CDR1 SNHLY, CDR2 FYNGKV (reference sequence). The CDR3 region is CASSPGQGAGTEVFF. The covered CDR3 bases are TGTGCCAGCAGCCCGGGACAGGGGGCGGGCACAGAAGTCTTC. The full variable domain, rest sourced from reference TRBV3 and TRBJ1-1, is GPKVLQIPSHQIIDMGQMVTLNCDPVSNHLYFYWYKQILGQQMEFLVNFYNGKVMEKSKLFKDQFSVERPDGSYFTLKIQPTALEDSAVYFCASSPGQGAGTEVFFGKGTRLTVV.

Points on this clone: Mouse gene names apply. The CDR3 extends 1 residue past the end of the read, so its final part is completed from the germline J gene. J is TRBJ2-2 and V is TRBV12-1; tentative D call: TRBD1 (5 bases). Germline V gene sequence: CDR1 SGHSN, CDR2 HYEKVE. V dropped 0 bases and J dropped 1 base, with 8 bases sitting between them. The CDR3 covers 15 residues. This CDR3 is CASSLEGVNTGQLYF. CDR3 DNA (partial): TGTGCCAGCTCTCTCGAAGGGGTAAACACCGGGCAGCTCTAC.

In the case of this clone: The gene names given are mouse names. The read halts 1 residue ahead of the CDR3 end, with the missing end drawn from the germline J gene. This chain uses TRBV3 with TRBJ2-2, with TRBD1 matching over 7 bases. Looked up from germline, CDR1 is SNHLY and CDR2 is FYNGKV (reference sequence). V trimming: 4 bases; J trimming: 2 bases; junction bases outside the gene matches: 1. This CDR3 has 14 residues. The DNA read from the CDR3 is TGTGCCAGCAGCTCGGGACAGAACACCGGGCAGCTCTAC. Its protein is CASSSGQNTGQLY. The whole CDR3 reads CASSSGQNTGQLYF.

With regard to this clone: Gene and germline names: mouse. Read data end 1 residue before the CDR3 end; the end is taken from the germline J gene. The chain employs TRBV13-2 and TRBJ2-1, with 9 bases fitting TRBD2. The J segment lost 7 bases and the V segment lost 7 bases, leaving 3 bases of the junction unmatched. The CDR3 runs 12 residues. Germline V lookup: CDR1 NNHNN, CDR2 SYGAGS (reference sequence). Incomplete CDR3 DNA: TGTGCCAGCAGTGGGGGGGCGGCTGAGCAGTTC. Translation gives CASSGGAAEQF. Given in full, the CDR3 is CASSGGAAEQFF.

This clone was seen just once. Gene names denote mouse genes. With the read ending 1 residue before the CDR3 end, the germline J gene is used to fill in that end. The gene calls are TRBV3 and TRBJ2-4; 7 bases are shared with TRBD1. Germline V gene data show CDR1 as SNHLY and CDR2 as FYNGKV (reference sequence). V lost 6 bases, J lost 5 bases, and 5 bases stayed unmatched. This CDR3 has 13 residues. This chain's CDR3 is CASRPGQLNTLYF. CDR3 DNA, as far as it was read: TGTGCCAGCAGACCGGGACAGTTAAACACCTTGTAC. Full variable domain (outside the CDR3, taken from reference TRBV3 and TRBJ2-4): GPKVLQIPSHQIIDMGQMVTLNCDPVSNHLYFYWYKQILGQQMEFLVNFYNGKVMEKSKLFKDQFSVERPDGSYFTLKIQPTALEDSAVYFCASRPGQLNTLYFGAGTRLSVL.

To note about this clone: The gene names given are mouse names. The CDR3 end is not reached by the read, which stops 1 residue before it; the germline J gene fills it in. This chain joins TRBV2 and TRBJ1-2; D gene unclear. Trimming took off 1 base at V and 3 bases at J, with 3 bases between the two ends. CDR3 length: 12 amino acids. Germline CDR1 and CDR2: LGHNA and YSYQKL. The CDR3 region is CASSQGYSDYTF. The sequenced CDR3 bases are TGTGCCAGCAGCCAAGGGTACTCCGACTACACC.

Turning to this clone: Gene names and germline match the mouse. Partial CDR3 DNA: TGTGCCTGGGGGACCTCATATGAACAGTAC. It specifies CAWGTSYEQY. The whole CDR3 sequence is CAWGTSYEQYF. This rearrangement joins TRBV31 to TRBJ2-7; D possibly matches TRBD1 or TRBD2 (5 bases each). With the read ending 1 residue before the CDR3 end, the germline J gene is used to fill in that end. Germline V lookup: CDR1 GKSSPN, CDR2 SITVG. The V gene lost 5 bases and the J gene lost 4 bases, with 9 bases spanning the gap. This CDR3 comprises 11 residues.

The table lists this clone with a few counts. The genes are named according to mouse. CDR3 in amino acids: CASRDTANTEVFF. The part of the CDR3 DNA that was read is TGTGCAAGCAGGGACACCGCAAACACAGAAGTCTTC. The chain recombines TRBV16 with TRBJ1-1; D is possibly TRBD1 (5 bases). The read ends 1 residue before the CDR3 terminus; that terminus is restored from the germline J gene. This CDR3 is built from 13 residues. CDR1 is SGHSA, CDR2 FRNQAP, per germline. V was trimmed by 6 bases and J by 0 bases, leaving 8 bases between them.

Within the sample, this clone is medium-sized. Genes and germline come from the mouse. Sequencing ends 1 residue short of the CDR3 end; the germline J gene provides the rest. The rearrangement joins TRBV23 to TRBJ2-7; the table calls TRBD2, which could not be checked here. The CDR3 covers 15 residues. The germline gives CDR1 KGHTA, CDR2 FQNQQP. The CDR3 bases that were read are TGCTCCAGCAGTCAAAACTGGGGACCCGTTTATGAACAGTAC. Translated, it gives CSSSQNWGPVYEQY. The entire CDR3 protein reads CSSSQNWGPVYEQYF.

To note about this clone: Mouse gene names apply. The sequenced fragment ends 1 residue before the CDR3 boundary, so the rest is inferred from the germline J gene. This chain joins TRBV19 and TRBJ2-4; 9 bases map to TRBD2. J gave up 3 bases and V 0 bases, and 5 bases lay outside the gene matches. There are 16 residues in the CDR3. Germline CDR1 is FNHDT and CDR2 is SITEND (reference sequence). The CDR3 here is CASSIDWGGAQNTLYF. Incomplete CDR3 DNA: TGTGCCAGCAGTATAGATTGGGGGGGCGCCCAAAACACCTTGTAC. Together with reference TRBV19 and TRBJ2-4, the CDR3 gives the full variable domain: GGIITQTPKFLIGQEGQKLTLKCQQNFNHDTMYWYRQDSGKGLRLIYYSITENDLQKGDLSEGYDASREKKSSFSLTVTSAQKNEMAVFLCASSIDWGGAQNTLYFGAGTRLSVL.

This clone rates as large. Germline and genes here are mouse. The read gets to within 1 residue of the CDR3 end, and the germline J gene fills in the rest. The chain is built from TRBV17 and TRBJ2-4, with D unclear. The CDR3 length is 13 residues. CDR1 is MNHDT, CDR2 YYDKIL, per germline. Trimming shortened V by 3 bases and J by 3 bases, and 7 bases separated the two germline ends. The part of the CDR3 DNA that was read is TGTGCTAGCAGTAGCCGGGAGCAAAACACCTTGTAC. Its protein is CASSSREQNTLY. The entire CDR3 reads CASSSREQNTLYF.